The rows below give T cell receptor beta chains drawn from one sample of a study of cytomegalovirus exposure and HLA in healthy donors. The protocol was immunoSEQ multiplex PCR, while the TCRdb copy is restricted to in-frame clones and leaves out a portion. The sample yields some 320,000 clones, around 90% seen once. Sequenced: PBMCs. The receptors come from a woman in her 30s in good health and CMV-seropositive. CDR3s include the opening cysteine and the closing phenylalanine or tryptophan.

CASSLNAGGAYEQYF TRBV7-8
CASSQEPGGGTEAFF TRBV4-3
CASSLADFYEQYF TRBV5-1
CASSPRGGQSELAKNIQYF TRBV4-3
CASSLAGGTSYEQYF TRBV7-2
CAWSEMEPQQYF TRBV30
CASNRIPGAKDSNQPQHF TRBV25-1
CASSYSRANTEAFF TRBV6-5
CSGGGDYEQYF TRBV20-1
CARSISRDSYEQYF TRBV7-5
CAWSNGHQPQHF TRBV30
CASSAGTGGPYSNQPQHF TRBV7-6
CASSYSDPDTQYF TRBV6-6
CASSYLGRGLGEAFF TRBV6-5